Listed here are 23 T cell receptor beta chains from one sample, sequenced in a study of Ad26.COV2.S vaccination and SARS-CoV-2 variants. This sample's treatment: around 19 received Ad26.COV2.S at low or high dose, single or two shots; roughly 5 received placebo; per-sample allocation not given. The samples were gathered on day 63 after the first injection of vaccine or placebo. Measured with immunoSEQ multiplex PCR; TCRdb has only the in-frame clones, and not every one. Counted here are 450,000 to 550,000 clones, about 89% occurring once; the ten biggest clones make up about 1.7%. Sequenced material: peripheral blood, taken in a trial of Ad26.COV2.S vaccine versus placebo. Source of these receptors: a person between 18 and 59 years old who received the Ad26.COV2.S COVID-19 vaccine or a placebo.

This chain links TRBV3-1 (or the pseudogene TRBV3-2) with TRBJ2-1; 9 bases match TRBD2. V lost 1 base and J lost 7; bases outside the gene matches: 5. Looked up from germline, CDR1 is LGHDT and CDR2 is YNNKEL (reference sequence). The CDR3 contains 15 residues. The CDR3 DNA reads TGTGCCAGCAGCCAAGCGGGGACTAGCATTAATGAGCAGTTCTTC. Residues: CASSQAGTSINEQFF.

Details on this clone: At one boundary the junction diverges from the germline segment, which might be a read error. The chain joins TRBV2 to TRBJ1-1, with a possible D match to TRBD1 (6 bases). The germline gives CDR1 SNHLY, CDR2 FYNNEI. This CDR3 spans 13 amino acids. CDR3 in amino acids: CASRRLRDTEAFF. The CDR3 DNA is TGTGCCAGCAGACGACTCCGGGACACGGAAGCTTTCTTT. Based on the CDR3 plus reference TRBV2 and TRBJ1-1, the full variable domain is EPEVTQTPSHQVTQMGQEVILRCVPISNHLYFYWYRQILGQKVEFLVSFYNNEISEKSEIFDDQFSVERPDGSNFTLKIRSTKLEDSAMYFCASRRLRDTEAFFGQGTRLTVV.

The chain joins TRBV6-1 to TRBJ1-5; a possible D gene is TRBD1 (5 bases). CDR1 MNHNS and CDR2 SASEGT come from the germline V gene. V lost 2 bases and J lost 6, with 14 bases in between. There are 15 residues in the CDR3. The CDR3 loop reads CASSEQGEVGQPQHF. CDR3 sequence (DNA): TGTGCCAGCAGTGAACAGGGTGAGGTGGGTCAGCCCCAGCATTTT.

The chain carries TRBV30 and TRBJ1-5, with no clear D. Trimming removed 0 bases at V and 2 bases at J, with 14 bases between. The CDR3 extends over 16 amino acids. Germline loops: CDR1 GTSNPN, CDR2 SVGIG (reference sequence). The chain's CDR3 is CAWSVGLGMGNQPQHF. In DNA, the CDR3 is TGTGCCTGGAGTGTAGGCCTGGGAATGGGCAATCAGCCCCAGCATTTT. Full variable domain (missing parts from reference TRBV30 and TRBJ1-5): SQTIHQWPATLVQPVGSPLSLECTVEGTSNPNLYWYRQAAGRGLQLLFYSVGIGQISSEVPQNLSASRPQDRQFILSSKKLLLSDSGFYLCAWSVGLGMGNQPQHFGDGTRLSIL.

The chain couples TRBV20-1 to TRBJ2-3; perhaps TRBD2 as D (5 bases). Germline V gene data show CDR1 as DFQATT and CDR2 as SNEGSKA (reference sequence). The CDR3 has 11 residues. V lost 7 bases, J lost 4 bases, and 9 bases lay in between. CDR3 sequence (DNA): TGCAGTGTGACGAGGGCAGATACGCAGTATTTT. Its translation is CSVTRADTQYF.

This sequence joins TRBV5-1 and TRBJ1-2; weak D call: TRBD1 (5 bases). The CDR3 sequence is 14 residues long. V lost 0 bases, J lost 6 bases, and 12 bases lay in between. Germline assignment: CDR1 SGHRS and CDR2 YFSETQ. The CDR3 nucleotides read TGCGCCAGCAGCTTGGGACAGAAAACGAATGGCTACACCTTC. Translation gives CASSLGQKTNGYTF.

The V and J genes are TRBV28 and TRBJ2-7; possible D gene TRBD1, 5 bases. Germline V gives CDR1 MDHEN, CDR2 SYDVKM. V shed 7 bases and J shed 3 bases, with 16 bases lying between them. CDR3 size: 14 residues. CDR3 nucleotides: TGTGCCAGCACCCACCAGGGCAGGGACTACGAGCAGTACTTC. It is translated as CASTHQGRDYEQYF.

The chain carries TRBV30 and TRBJ1-4, with D maybe TRBD1 (5 bases). CDR1 and CDR2 from the germline V gene are GTSNPN and SVGIG (reference sequence). The CDR3 is made up of 12 amino acids. Trimming shortened V by 5 bases and J by 5 bases, and 9 bases separated the two germline ends. CDR3 protein: CAWSRGNEKLFF. The CDR3 DNA follows: TGTGCCTGGTCTCGGGGCAATGAAAAACTGTTTTTT.

This rearrangement joins TRBV2 to TRBJ1-6; D gene unclear. Trimming pared 6 bases from V and 3 bases from J, leaving 6 bases between. CDR1 SNHLY and CDR2 FYNNEI come from the germline V gene. This CDR3 comprises 13 residues. The CDR3 DNA is TGTGCCAGCAGGGTTTTCTATAATTCACCCCTCCACTTT. Translating gives CASRVFYNSPLHF.

The chain couples TRBV15 to TRBJ2-5, with TRBD2 matching 11 bases. The CDR3 loop spans 15 amino acids. Germline V gene lookup returns CDR1 LNHNV and CDR2 YYDKDF (reference sequence). The ends lost 3 bases at V and 3 bases at J; junction bases unmatched: 3. CDR3 DNA: TGTGCCACCAGCAGGGGGGGACTAGCGGAAGAGACCCAGTACTTC. Translated, it gives CATSRGGLAEETQYF.

The genes are TRBV7-9 and TRBJ1-2; TRBD1 matches 7 bases. The CDR3 loop spans 16 amino acids. Looked up from germline, CDR1 is SEHNR and CDR2 is FQNEAQ (reference sequence). The ends lost 3 bases at V and 8 bases at J; junction bases unmatched: 15. The chain's CDR3 is CASSFRPTGTDSGYTF. The CDR3 DNA reads as TGTGCCAGCAGCTTTAGACCGACAGGGACTGATAGCGGCTACACCTTC. Full variable domain (rest looked up from reference TRBV7-9 and TRBJ1-2): DTGVSQNPRHKITKRGQNVTFRCDPISEHNRLYWYRQTLGQGPEFLTYFQNEAQLEKSRLLSDRFSAERPKGSFSTLEIQRTEQGDSAMYLCASSFRPTGTDSGYTFGSGTRLTVV.

To note about this clone: Other DNA sequences in this sample translate to the same CDR3. The chain links TRBV28 to TRBJ2-3; 7 nucleotides match TRBD2. V shed 5 bases and J 3 bases; nucleotides not matched to a gene: 5. There are 14 residues in the CDR3. Germline values: CDR1 MDHEN, CDR2 SYDVKM. The CDR3 region is CASSLGGRTDTQYF. In nucleotides, the CDR3 is TGTGCCAGCAGTCTCGGGGGGAGGACAGATACGCAGTATTTT.

This CDR3 reads CASSLAAGAGGAFF. The CDR3 bases are TGCGCCAGCAGCCTCGCAGCAGGGGCGGGTGGAGCTTTCTTT. The chain joins TRBV4-1 to TRBJ1-1; the D gene is possibly TRBD1 (6 bases). Trimming shortened V by 4 bases and J by 10 bases, and 19 bases separated the two germline ends. CDR3 size: 14 residues. CDR1 and CDR2 (germline): MGHRA, YSYEKL.

V and J are TRBV3-1 (or the pseudogene TRBV3-2) and TRBJ2-5, with D uncertain. Germline lookup yields CDR1 LGHDT and CDR2 YNNKEL (reference sequence). The germline V and J ends were trimmed by 3 bases and 5 bases, with 16 bases remaining between them. There are 15 residues in the CDR3. The CDR3 region is CASSHQPTAGETQYF. The DNA for the CDR3 is TGTGCCAGCAGCCACCAACCGACGGCCGGGGAGACCCAGTACTTC.

The J gene is TRBJ2-1, the V gene TRBV14, with D perhaps given as TRBD1 or TRBD2 (5 bases each). Germline values: CDR1 SGHDN, CDR2 FVKESK. There are 15 residues in the CDR3. The ends were cut back, 1 base at V and 4 bases at J, with 11 bases in the middle. CDR3 sequence reads: CASSQVRGPYNEQFF. The CDR3 coding sequence is TGTGCCAGCAGCCAAGTCCGGGGACCGTACAATGAGCAGTTCTTC. Full variable domain (outside the CDR3, taken from reference TRBV14 and TRBJ2-1): EAGVTQFPSHSVIEKGQTVTLRCDPISGHDNLYWYRRVMGKEIKFLLHFVKESKQDESGMPNNRFLAERTGGTYSTLKVQPAELEDSGVYFCASSQVRGPYNEQFFGPGTRLTVL.

This chain uses TRBV28 with TRBJ1-2; 9 bases agree with TRBD1. The germline gives CDR1 MDHEN, CDR2 SYDVKM. The CDR3 consists of 13 residues. The V and J ends lost 5 bases and 8 bases, in that order; junction bases with no gene match: 6. The CDR3 loop is CASSLGQGGGYTF. CDR3 bases: TGTGCCAGCAGTCTGGGACAGGGAGGAGGCTACACCTTC.

This chain uses TRBV7-2 with TRBJ2-7; TRBD2 agrees at 12 bases. J lost 1 base, V lost 5 bases, and 15 bases had no gene match. Germline V lookup: CDR1 SGHTA, CDR2 FQGNSA. This CDR3 has 19 residues. In nucleotides, the CDR3 is TGTGCCAGCAGCCCCATTACTGGCCCCGGACTAGCGGGGTCCTACGAGCAGTACTTC. This translates into CASSPITGPGLAGSYEQYF.

The chain joins TRBV18 to TRBJ1-1; 8 nucleotides align to TRBD1. V lost 5 bases to trimming and J lost 5 bases; unmatched junction nucleotides: 13. Germline V gene data show CDR1 as KGHSH and CDR2 as LQKENI. This CDR3 has 16 amino acids. CDR3 sequence: CASSEQSGGSGTEAFF. DNA of the CDR3: TGTGCCAGCTCAGAACAATCAGGGGGCTCGGGGACTGAAGCTTTCTTT.

This clone occurred once. The chain carries TRBV30 and TRBJ2-5, with 7 bases aligning to TRBD2. The CDR3 spans 14 residues. Germline V gives CDR1 GTSNPN, CDR2 SVGIG (reference sequence). Germline trimming cut 5 bases from V and 2 bases from J; bases unmatched to any gene: 8. DNA of the CDR3: TGTGCCTGGGCACATCTAGCGGCACAAGAGACCCAGTACTTC. This gives the protein CAWAHLAAQETQYF.

V gene TRBV14 combines with J gene TRBJ1-6, with D perhaps TRBD1 (5 bases). Germline lookup yields CDR1 SGHDN and CDR2 FVKESK. V lost 4 bases, J lost 11 bases, and 15 bases lay in between. This CDR3 comprises 14 residues. The CDR3 is CASSPRVEGTPLHF. As DNA, the CDR3 is TGTGCCAGCAGCCCCAGGGTCGAGGGGACACCCCTCCACTTT. Full variable domain (outside the CDR3, taken from reference TRBV14 and TRBJ1-6): EAGVTQFPSHSVIEKGQTVTLRCDPISGHDNLYWYRRVMGKEIKFLLHFVKESKQDESGMPNNRFLAERTGGTYSTLKVQPAELEDSGVYFCASSPRVEGTPLHFGNGTRLTVT.

The rearrangement uses TRBV19 and TRBJ1-1, with 7 bases identical to TRBD1. This CDR3 contains 15 residues. Germline V gives CDR1 LNHDA, CDR2 SQIVND (reference sequence). Trimming took 4 bases from V and 6 from J; bases not matched to a gene: 11. In DNA, the CDR3 is TGTGCCAGTAGTACCCCAAAGACAGGGTTGCCTGAAGCTTTCTTT. Its protein is CASSTPKTGLPEAFF.

This chain joins TRBV19 and TRBJ2-2, with 7 bases aligning to TRBD2. V shed 3 bases and J 4 bases; nucleotides not matched to a gene: 5. The CDR3 spans 15 residues. The germline CDR1 and CDR2 sequences are LNHDA and SQIVND (reference sequence). The CDR3 bases are TGTGCCAGTAGTATCCGCGGGAGTGGCACCGGGGAGCTGTTTTTT. This translates into CASSIRGSGTGELFF.

This clone was observed a handful of times. The chain links TRBV6-6 to TRBJ1-2; D not certain. CDR3 size: 11 residues. V was trimmed by 2 bases and J by 5 bases, leaving 3 bases between them. Germline CDR1 is MNHNY and CDR2 is SVGAGI (reference sequence). CDR3 protein: CASSYTYGYTF. CDR3 nucleotide sequence: TGTGCCAGCAGTTACACTTATGGCTACACCTTC.